The sequence of this T cell receptor (beta chain) was determined in a study of response to subunit inactivated influenza vaccine. The table lists this clonotype with a few counts. Germline V gene lookup returns CDR1 DFQATT and CDR2 SNEGSKA (reference sequence). V was trimmed by 0 bases and J by 2 bases, leaving 8 bases between them. CDR3 length: 15 amino acids. One entry per CDR3 protein, called by TCRdb with MiXCR from the RT-PCR reads. The sample consists of 800,000 to 1,000,000 distinct CDR3 sequences, 21% of them appearing once. The source is a man in his fifties or sixties who received an inactivated influenza vaccine. Material: PBMCs from blood, obtained about 5 days after vaccination. The chain recombines TRBV20-1 with TRBJ1-6, with D possibly being TRBD1 (5 bases). The chain's CDR3 is CSARDQGPYNSPLHF. For the CDR3, the DNA is TGCAGTGCTAGAGATCAGGGACCCTATAATTCACCCCTCCACTTT.